This record looks at one T cell receptor beta chain sequence and its context. Antigen unknown. From the 5' RACE reads, TCRdb called clonotypes with MiXCR, one entry per CDR3 protein. The sample consists of around 440,000 distinct CDR3 sequences, approximately 17% of them appearing once. The sample comes from a study of CD8 T cells in ankylosing spondylitis. The study, taken as a whole, reports: Ankylosing spondylitis blood appeared to be characterized by a TCR beta motif of under 10 highly homologous variants.

What was sequenced was blood, either unsorted or a sorted T cell fraction (not recorded which). This TCR came from a male donor with ankylosing spondylitis.

CDR3 in amino acids: CASSPAGVDNEQFF. Written as DNA, the CDR3 is TGTGCCAGCAGCCCCGCCGGGGTGGACAATGAGCAGTTCTTC. The chain links TRBV5-6 to TRBJ2-1; tentatively, D is TRBD2 (5 bases). The CDR3 extends over 14 amino acids. Germline CDR1 SGHDT, CDR2 YYEEEE. V was trimmed by 4 bases and J by 5 bases, leaving 13 bases between them.